These 25 T cell receptor beta chains share one sample of origin, sequenced in a study of lung T cells in sarcoidosis with Löfgren's syndrome. Via MiXCR, TCRdb re-called the reads, giving one row per CDR3 protein. The sample includes around 60,000 distinct CDR3 sequences, about 20% of them seen just once. Sequences were obtained from CD4+ T cells from PBMCs. These receptors all come from a human donor with sarcoidosis (Löfgren's syndrome or another form), or a control subject (not recorded which).

This clonotype was counted a single time. The chain links TRBV2 to TRBJ2-6; no clear D. The CDR3 has 14 amino acids. Germline V gene sequence: CDR1 SNHLY, CDR2 FYNNEI. Trimming left V 8 bases short and J 0 bases short, with 8 bases between. CDR3 sequence reads: CASLLNSGANVLTF. CDR3 sequence (DNA): TGTGCCAGCCTCCTCAACTCTGGGGCCAACGTCCTGACTTTC. Filled out from reference TRBV2 and TRBJ2-6, the complete variable domain reads EPEVTQTPSHQVTQMGQEVILRCVPISNHLYFYWYRQILGQKVEFLVSFYNNEISEKSEIFDDQFSVERPDGSNFTLKIRSTKLEDSAMYFCASLLNSGANVLTFGAGSRLTVL.

Notes on this clonotype: No conserved phenylalanine or tryptophan ends this CDR3, so it is likely a read error. The chain recombines TRBV3-1 with TRBJ1-2, with a tentative D call TRBD1 (6 bases). The CDR3 length is 15 residues. Trimming pared 1 base from V and 3 bases from J, leaving 12 bases between. Germline assignment: CDR1 LGHDT and CDR2 YNNKEL (reference sequence). CDR3 in DNA: TGTGCCAGCAGCCAAGGGACAGTAGGGGACTATGGCTACACCCTC. Translating gives CASSQGTVGDYGYTL.

V and J are TRBV7-9 and TRBJ1-1, with D perhaps TRBD1 (5 bases). Germline V lookup: CDR1 SEHNR, CDR2 FQNEAQ (reference sequence). Trimming shortened V by 5 bases and J by 1 base, and 11 bases separated the two germline ends. CDR3 length: 14 amino acids. The chain's CDR3 is CASSRGGQNTEAFF. The CDR3 coding sequence is TGTGCCAGCAGCCGGGGCGGACAGAACACTGAAGCTTTCTTT.

This clonotype was seen repeatedly, ten times or more. This sequence joins TRBV6-2 or TRBV6-3 and TRBJ2-7; D gene uncertain. Germline V gene sequence: CDR1 MNHEY, CDR2 SVGEGT. This CDR3 spans 13 amino acids. The germline V and J ends were trimmed by 10 bases and 3 bases, with 16 bases remaining between them. In nucleotides, the CDR3 is TGTGCCACCTCTCGAGCTACAAACTACGAGCAGTACTTC. Translating gives CATSRATNYEQYF.

This clonotype was observed once. A read error may be the cause here, since a much bigger clone is one base away. The chain links TRBV25-1 to TRBJ1-1, with TRBD1 matching 8 bases. Trimming cost V 7 bases and J 5 bases; bases outside gene matches: 9. The germline CDR1 and CDR2 sequences are MGHDK and SYGVNS. The CDR3 sequence is 14 residues long. The CDR3, as DNA: TGTGCCAGCATACCACAGGGGGATCTGACTGAAGCTTTCTTT. Its protein is CASIPQGDLTEAFF.

A word on this clonotype: This clone may be a read error of a much larger clone one base away. The CDR3 nucleotides are TGTGCCAGCGGGCCGGGGACAGGGCCCACAGATACGCAGTATTTT. Translated, it gives CASGPGTGPTDTQYF. This chain joins TRBV27 and TRBJ2-3; 9 bases are a match to TRBD1. The CDR3 runs 15 residues. Germline V gene sequence: CDR1 MNHEY, CDR2 SMNVEV (reference sequence). Trimming took 8 bases from V and 2 from J; bases not matched to a gene: 8.

The chain uses TRBV9 and TRBJ1-2, with TRBD1 matching 8 bases. The germline V gene encodes CDR1 SGDLS and CDR2 YYNGEE. Unmatched junction bases numbered 6, after V lost 4 bases and J lost 4 bases. The CDR3 extends over 14 amino acids. The CDR3: CASSTAGGLYGYTF. The CDR3 DNA reads TGTGCCAGCAGCACGGCAGGGGGCCTCTATGGCTACACCTTC.

Notes on this clonotype: It may be a read error: a sequence one base away is much more abundant. The gene calls are TRBV6-2 or TRBV6-3 and TRBJ1-1; 7 nucleotides agree with TRBD1. From germline, CDR1 is MNHEY and CDR2 SVGEGT. The CDR3 is made up of 15 amino acids. Germline trimming cut 5 bases from V and 0 bases from J; bases unmatched to any gene: 6. CDR3 amino acids: CASSGRDRLNTEAFF. The CDR3 region has the DNA TGTGCCAGCAGTGGACGGGACAGATTGAACACTGAAGCTTTCTTT.

This clonotype was detected many times. The rearrangement joins TRBV15 to TRBJ1-4; tentatively, D is TRBD1 (6 bases). The CDR3 length is 13 residues. Per the germline V gene, CDR1 is LNHNV and CDR2 is YYDKDF (reference sequence). V was cut by 7 bases and J by 14 bases, with 20 bases left in between. Written as DNA, the CDR3 is TGTGCCACCAAACGGACAGAAGGTTTTTCCCTGTTTTTT. It yields the protein CATKRTEGFSLFF.

V is TRBV3-1 and J is TRBJ2-5; D possibly corresponds to TRBD2 (5 bases). V was cut by 3 bases and J by 5 bases, with 10 bases left in between. CDR3 length equals 13 residues. In germline, CDR1 is LGHDT, CDR2 YNNKEL (reference sequence). The CDR3 here is CASSHGLYETQYF. The CDR3 coding sequence is TGTGCCAGCAGCCATGGACTCTACGAGACCCAGTACTTC.

The chain has TRBV30 and TRBJ1-1; 7 positions agree with TRBD1. This CDR3 is 13 amino acids long. Trimming cost V 7 bases and J 5 bases; bases outside gene matches: 10. CDR1 is GTSNPN, CDR2 SVGIG, per germline (reference sequence). The DNA for the CDR3 is TGTGCCTTGAGCCAGGGGGGGGGGACTGAAGCTTTCTTT. It is translated as CALSQGGGTEAFF.

This clonotype was found many times. This rearrangement joins TRBV20-1 to TRBJ1-1; 7 nucleotides align to TRBD1. V was pared by 3 bases and J by 5 bases, with 3 bases of the junction left unmatched. CDR1 is DFQATT and CDR2 is SNEGSKA in the germline V gene (reference sequence). The CDR3 extends over 12 amino acids. Here the CDR3 reads CSASKGATEAFF. The CDR3 DNA follows: TGCAGTGCTAGCAAGGGGGCGACTGAAGCTTTCTTT.

This clonotype came up many times. The J gene is TRBJ1-6, the V gene TRBV20-1, with TRBD1 as a possible D gene (6 bases). Germline CDR1 DFQATT, CDR2 SNEGSKA (reference sequence). Trimming cost V 2 bases and J 9 bases, with 14 bases left between them. The CDR3 runs 14 residues. DNA for the CDR3: TGCAGTGCTAGACCGGGACATGCGGGTTCACCCCTCCACTTT. Protein sequence: CSARPGHAGSPLHF.

This clonotype was seen a few times. V gene TRBV12-3 or TRBV12-4 combines with J gene TRBJ2-1; 13 bases are a match to TRBD2. This CDR3 has 17 residues. The trim removed 4 bases at V and 9 bases at J, leaving 12 bases unmatched. In nucleotides, the CDR3 is TGTGCCAGCAGTTCGATCCTAGGACTAGCGGGAGCTGGTGAGCAGTTCTTC. Translating it yields CASSSILGLAGAGEQFF.

This clonotype was picked up many times. The chain couples TRBV6-2 or TRBV6-3 to TRBJ2-7, with 9 bases matching TRBD1. The CDR3 spans 14 residues. Germline values: CDR1 MNHEY, CDR2 SVGEGT. With 2 bases clipped from V and 6 bases from J, the junction kept 5 bases outside the gene matches. CDR3 protein: CASSYPGTGFEQYV. The DNA for the CDR3 is TGTGCCAGCAGTTACCCTGGGACAGGGTTCGAGCAGTACGTC.

Regarding this clonotype: A clone one base away is much larger, so this may be a read error. The chain couples TRBV20-1 to TRBJ2-5; D might be TRBD1 (6 bases). CDR3 length equals 10 residues. Germline V gene data show CDR1 as DFQATT and CDR2 as SNEGSKA (reference sequence). The CDR3: CSAGQEAQYF. The CDR3 bases are TGCAGTGCGGGACAAGAGGCCCAGTACTTC.

There are a few counts of this clonotype. The chain recombines TRBV12-3 or TRBV12-4 with TRBJ1-2; 8 positions match TRBD1. Trimming removed 6 bases from V and 8 bases from J; junction bases left unmatched: 11. This CDR3 comprises 14 residues. The CDR3 coding sequence is TGTGCCAGCAGCAGTAGGACAGGGCTGAGAGGCTACACCTTC. It translates to CASSSRTGLRGYTF.

At least ten counts were recorded for this clonotype. This chain connects TRBV6-1 to TRBJ1-1, with a weak D call TRBD1 (5 bases). Trimming pared 6 bases from V and 1 base from J, leaving 9 bases between. CDR1 and CDR2 (germline): MNHNS, SASEGT. The CDR3 sequence is 13 residues long. DNA of the CDR3: TGTGCCAGCAGGACGACAGAGAACACTGAAGCTTTCTTT. Protein sequence: CASRTTENTEAFF.

The chain joins TRBV11-2 to TRBJ2-4, with D perhaps being TRBD1 or TRBD2 (5 bases each). Germline CDR1 reads SGHAT; CDR2 reads FQNNGV. Trimming shortened V by 1 base and J by 1 base, and 5 bases separated the two germline ends. The CDR3 covers 14 residues. The CDR3 reads CASSLGGAKNIQYF. DNA for the CDR3: TGTGCCAGCAGCTTAGGGGGGGCCAAAAACATTCAGTACTTC.

This clonotype was counted ten times or more. This chain's CDR3 is CASSYWGQEETQYF. The CDR3 coding sequence is TGTGCCAGCAGTTATTGGGGGCAGGAAGAGACCCAGTACTTC. The rearrangement joins TRBV6-1 to TRBJ2-5, with a weak D call TRBD1 (6 bases). CDR3 length: 14 residues. Germline-derived CDR1 and CDR2 are MNHNS and SASEGT. V lost 5 bases to trimming and J lost 3 bases, with 13 bases between them.

This clonotype was observed many times. The chain joins TRBV18 to TRBJ1-1; D gene unclear. Trimming left V 6 bases short and J 6 bases short, with 17 bases between. The CDR3 is made up of 14 amino acids. Germline-derived CDR1 and CDR2 are KGHSH and LQKENI. CDR3 sequence reads: CASSPSPIGAEAFF. CDR3 sequence (DNA): TGTGCCAGCTCTCCCTCACCCATAGGCGCTGAAGCTTTCTTT.

There are a few counts of this clonotype. V is TRBV11-2 and J is TRBJ2-3; a weak D match, TRBD2 (5 bases). Trimming removed 9 bases at V and 2 bases at J, with 15 bases between. Germline values: CDR1 SGHAT, CDR2 FQNNGV. The CDR3 has 14 amino acids. This CDR3 is CASTPLAYTDTQYF. The CDR3 nucleotides read TGTGCCAGTACTCCCCTAGCCTACACAGATACGCAGTATTTT.

This clonotype was found a few times. Relative to the germline gene, one junction end is altered; a read error may explain this. The chain has TRBV6-1 and TRBJ1-1; 7 nucleotides match TRBD1. Per the germline V gene, CDR1 is MNHNS and CDR2 is SASEGT. The CDR3 is made up of 14 amino acids. The DNA for the CDR3 is TGTGCCAGCAGGTACGGGACAGCGGTCACTGAAGCTTCCTTT. It translates to CASRYGTAVTEASF.

In the case of this clonotype: A read error may be the cause here, since a much bigger clone is one base away. V and J are TRBV27 and TRBJ2-4; TRBD2 might be the D (5 bases). The CDR3 extends over 13 amino acids. V lost 8 bases, J lost 4 bases, and 12 bases lay in between. The germline V gene has CDR1 MNHEY and CDR2 SMNVEV (reference sequence). For the CDR3, the DNA is TGTGCCAGCGGAGGCGCGGCTAAAAACATTCAGTACTTC. It encodes CASGGAAKNIQYF.

This clonotype is labeled medium-sized. The rearrangement links TRBV6-1 to TRBJ2-7; the D is unclear. Trimming shortened V by 3 bases and J by 0 bases, and 6 bases separated the two germline ends. The CDR3 runs 13 residues. CDR1 and CDR2 from the germline V gene are MNHNS and SASEGT. The CDR3, as DNA: TGTGCCAGCAGTGAGGCGAGCTCCTACGAGCAGTACGTC. Translation: CASSEASSYEQYV.